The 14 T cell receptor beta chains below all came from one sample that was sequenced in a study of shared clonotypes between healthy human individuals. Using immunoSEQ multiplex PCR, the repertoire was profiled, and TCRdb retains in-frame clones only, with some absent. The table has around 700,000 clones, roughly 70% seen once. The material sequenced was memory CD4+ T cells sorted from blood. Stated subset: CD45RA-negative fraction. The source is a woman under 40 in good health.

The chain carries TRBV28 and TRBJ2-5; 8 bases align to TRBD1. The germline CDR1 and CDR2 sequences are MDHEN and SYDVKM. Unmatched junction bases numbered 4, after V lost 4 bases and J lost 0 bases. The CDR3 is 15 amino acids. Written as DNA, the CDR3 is TGTGCCAGCAGTTGGACAGGGATTTACCAAGAGACCCAGTACTTC. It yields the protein CASSWTGIYQETQYF.

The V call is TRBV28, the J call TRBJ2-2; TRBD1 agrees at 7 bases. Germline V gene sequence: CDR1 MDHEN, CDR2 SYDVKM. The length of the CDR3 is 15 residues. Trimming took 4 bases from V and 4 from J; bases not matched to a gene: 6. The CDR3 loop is CASSSGTVATGELFF. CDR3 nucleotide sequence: TGTGCCAGCAGTTCCGGGACAGTAGCCACCGGGGAGCTGTTTTTT.

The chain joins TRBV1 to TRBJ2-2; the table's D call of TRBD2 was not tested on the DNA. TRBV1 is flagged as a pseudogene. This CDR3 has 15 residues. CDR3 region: CTSGLLAGDTGELFF. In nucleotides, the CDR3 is TGCACCAGCGGGCTACTAGCGGGAGATACCGGGGAGCTGTTTTTT.

The chain's CDR3 is CASTKGGVRNSYEQYF. In DNA, the CDR3 is TGTGCCAGCACCAAGGGGGGAGTCCGTAACTCCTACGAGCAGTACTTC. The V gene is TRBV11-2, the J gene TRBJ2-7; D tentatively fits TRBD1 or TRBD2 (6 bases each). The CDR3 runs to 16 residues. V was pared by 7 bases and J by 0 bases, with 19 bases between. Germline V gives CDR1 SGHAT, CDR2 FQNNGV.

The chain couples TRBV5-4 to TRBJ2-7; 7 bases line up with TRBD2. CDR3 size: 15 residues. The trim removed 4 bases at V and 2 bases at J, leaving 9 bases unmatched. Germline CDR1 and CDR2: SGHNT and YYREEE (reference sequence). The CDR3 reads CASSLPGGGPYEQYF. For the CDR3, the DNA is TGTGCCAGCAGCCTTCCTGGGGGAGGGCCCTACGAGCAGTACTTC.

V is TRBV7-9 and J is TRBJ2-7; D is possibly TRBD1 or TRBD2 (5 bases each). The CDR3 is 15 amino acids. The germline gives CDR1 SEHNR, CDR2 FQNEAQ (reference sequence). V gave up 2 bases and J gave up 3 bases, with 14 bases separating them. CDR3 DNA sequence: TGTGCCAGCAGCTTACAAGCCGGGACGGACTACGAGCAGTACTTC. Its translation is CASSLQAGTDYEQYF.

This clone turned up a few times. The CDR3 sequence is CASSFWGGETQYF. CDR3 nucleotides: TGTGCCAGCAGCTTTTGGGGCGGAGAGACCCAGTACTTC. The chain uses TRBV5-6 and TRBJ2-5; a weak D match, TRBD1 (5 bases). CDR3 length equals 13 residues. With 2 bases removed from V and 4 bases from J, the gap between germline ends came to 9 bases. Germline V gives CDR1 SGHDT, CDR2 YYEEEE.

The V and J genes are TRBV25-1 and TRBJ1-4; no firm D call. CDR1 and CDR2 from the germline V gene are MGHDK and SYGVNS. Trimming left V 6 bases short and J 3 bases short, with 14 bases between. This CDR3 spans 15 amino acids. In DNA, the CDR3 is TGTGCCAGCAGCACCCCGACGGGTGCTAATGAAAAACTGTTTTTT. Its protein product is CASSTPTGANEKLFF. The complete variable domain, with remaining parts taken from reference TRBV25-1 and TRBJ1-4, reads EADIYQTPRYLVIGTGKKITLECSQTMGHDKMYWYQQDPGMELHLIHYSYGVNSTEKGDLSSESTVSRIRTEHFPLTLESARPSHTSQYLCASSTPTGANEKLFFGSGTQLSVL.

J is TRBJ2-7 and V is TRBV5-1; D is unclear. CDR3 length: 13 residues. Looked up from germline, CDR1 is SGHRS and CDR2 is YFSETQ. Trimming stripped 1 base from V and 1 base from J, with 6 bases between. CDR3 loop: CASSLHDSYEQYF. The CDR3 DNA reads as TGCGCCAGCAGCTTGCATGATTCCTACGAGCAGTACTTC.

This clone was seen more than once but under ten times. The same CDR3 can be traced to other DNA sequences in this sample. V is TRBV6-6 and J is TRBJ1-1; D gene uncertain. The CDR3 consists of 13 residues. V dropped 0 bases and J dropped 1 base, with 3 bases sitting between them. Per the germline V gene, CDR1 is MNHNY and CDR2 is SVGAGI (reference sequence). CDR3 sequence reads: CASSYSRNTEAFF. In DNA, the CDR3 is TGTGCCAGCAGTTACTCACGGAACACTGAAGCTTTCTTT.

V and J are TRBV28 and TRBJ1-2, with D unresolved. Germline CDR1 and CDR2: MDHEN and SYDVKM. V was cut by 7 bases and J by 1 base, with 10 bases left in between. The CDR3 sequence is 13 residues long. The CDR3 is CASTNSFNYGYTF. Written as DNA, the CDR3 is TGTGCCAGCACCAACAGCTTTAACTATGGCTACACCTTC.

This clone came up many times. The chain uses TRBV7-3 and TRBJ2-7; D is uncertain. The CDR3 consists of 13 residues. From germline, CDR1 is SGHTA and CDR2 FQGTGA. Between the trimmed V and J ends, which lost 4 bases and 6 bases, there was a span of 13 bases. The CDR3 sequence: CASSWSAKSEQYF. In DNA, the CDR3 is TGTGCCAGCAGCTGGTCTGCTAAATCCGAGCAGTACTTC.

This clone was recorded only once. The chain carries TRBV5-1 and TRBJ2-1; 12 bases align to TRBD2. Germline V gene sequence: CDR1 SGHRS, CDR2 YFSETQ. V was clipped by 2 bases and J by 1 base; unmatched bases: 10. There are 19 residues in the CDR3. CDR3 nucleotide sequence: TGCGCCAGCAGCTTTTTGCAGACTAGCGGGAGAACGTCCTACAATGAGCAGTTCTTC. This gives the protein CASSFLQTSGRTSYNEQFF.

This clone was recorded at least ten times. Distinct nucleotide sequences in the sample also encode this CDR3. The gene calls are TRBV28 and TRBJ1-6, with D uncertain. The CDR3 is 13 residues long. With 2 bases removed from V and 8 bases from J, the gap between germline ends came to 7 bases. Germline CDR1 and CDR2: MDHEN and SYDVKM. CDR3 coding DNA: TGTGCCAGCAGTTTAATCACCGATTCACCCCTCCACTTT. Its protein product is CASSLITDSPLHF.